This T cell receptor beta chain is drawn from a study of response to subunit inactivated influenza vaccine. This clonotype was observed a few times. Its antigen is unidentified. Notes on the study in general: Authors suggested that a seasonal influenza vaccination recruits few new T cells each time.

In TCRdb, the RT-PCR reads were re-called with MiXCR into one record per CDR3 protein. Seen here are roughly 170,000 distinct CDR3 sequences, about 9.3% observed once, and the top ten hold approximately 10%. V was cut by 1 base and J by 10 bases, with 11 bases left in between. CDR1 is LGHDT and CDR2 is YNNKEL in the germline V gene (reference sequence). The CDR3 spans 13 residues. This clonotype originated in a man between 50 and 59 years old who received an inactivated influenza vaccine. The chain links TRBV3-1 to TRBJ2-1; D is undetermined. The specimen was non-naive T cells sorted from PBMCs, collected on the day of vaccination. The CDR3 reads CASSQVDVLEQFF. CDR3 DNA sequence: TGTGCCAGCAGCCAAGTGGACGTACTAGAGCAGTTCTTC.